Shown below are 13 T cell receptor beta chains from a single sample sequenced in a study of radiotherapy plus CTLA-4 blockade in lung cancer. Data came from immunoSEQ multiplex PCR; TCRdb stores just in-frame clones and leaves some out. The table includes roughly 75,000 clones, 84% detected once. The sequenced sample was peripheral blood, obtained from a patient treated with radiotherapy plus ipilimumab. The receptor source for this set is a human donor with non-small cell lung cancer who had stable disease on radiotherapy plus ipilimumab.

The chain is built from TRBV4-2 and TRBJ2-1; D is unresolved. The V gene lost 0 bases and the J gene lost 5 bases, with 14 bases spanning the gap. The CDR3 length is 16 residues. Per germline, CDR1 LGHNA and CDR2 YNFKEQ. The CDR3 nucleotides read TGTGCCAGCAGCCAAGATCCAAGCTTGCCTGACAATGAGCAGTTCTTC. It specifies CASSQDPSLPDNEQFF.

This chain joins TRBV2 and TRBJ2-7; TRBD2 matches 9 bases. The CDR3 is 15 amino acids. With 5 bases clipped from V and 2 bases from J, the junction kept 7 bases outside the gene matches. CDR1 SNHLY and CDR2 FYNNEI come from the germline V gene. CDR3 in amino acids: CASSLRLAGTYEQYF. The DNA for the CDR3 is TGTGCCAGCAGTCTCCGGCTAGCGGGGACCTACGAGCAGTACTTC.

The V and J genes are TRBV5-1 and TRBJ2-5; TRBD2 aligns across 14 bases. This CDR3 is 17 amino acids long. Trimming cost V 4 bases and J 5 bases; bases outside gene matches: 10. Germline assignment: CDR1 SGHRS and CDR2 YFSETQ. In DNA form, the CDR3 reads TGCGCCAGCAGCCTTCAGACTAGCGGGGGGGCCGGGGAGACCCAGTACTTC. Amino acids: CASSLQTSGGAGETQYF.

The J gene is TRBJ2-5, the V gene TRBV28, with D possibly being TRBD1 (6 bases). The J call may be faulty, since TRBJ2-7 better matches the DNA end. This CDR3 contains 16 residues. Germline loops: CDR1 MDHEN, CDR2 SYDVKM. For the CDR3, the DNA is TGTGCCAGCAGCGATTGGGGGCTCGTAGGGCGCGACGAGCAGTACTTC. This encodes CASSDWGLVGRDEQYF.

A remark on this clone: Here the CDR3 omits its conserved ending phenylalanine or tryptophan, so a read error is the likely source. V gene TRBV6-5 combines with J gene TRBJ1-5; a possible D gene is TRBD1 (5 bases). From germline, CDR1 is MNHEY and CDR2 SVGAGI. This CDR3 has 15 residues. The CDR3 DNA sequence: TGTGCCAGCAATTACCGGGCAGGGCCGGGTCAGCCCCAGCATCTT. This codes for CASNYRAGPGQPQHL.

The DNA of the CDR3 is TGTGCCAGCAGCGTAGGACTAGCGGGGTCACAAGAGACCCAGTACTTC. This encodes CASSVGLAGSQETQYF. V and J are TRBV9 and TRBJ2-5; TRBD2 agrees at 11 bases. Trimming took 0 bases from V and 2 from J; bases not matched to a gene: 3. The CDR3 loop spans 16 amino acids. The germline V gene encodes CDR1 SGDLS and CDR2 YYNGEE.

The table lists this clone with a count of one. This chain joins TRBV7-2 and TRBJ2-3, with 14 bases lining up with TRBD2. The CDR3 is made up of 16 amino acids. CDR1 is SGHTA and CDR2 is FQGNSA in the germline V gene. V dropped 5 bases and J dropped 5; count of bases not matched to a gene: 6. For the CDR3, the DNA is TGTGCCAGCAGCATGGGACTAGCGGGGGCAAGAGATACGCAGTATTTT. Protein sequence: CASSMGLAGARDTQYF.

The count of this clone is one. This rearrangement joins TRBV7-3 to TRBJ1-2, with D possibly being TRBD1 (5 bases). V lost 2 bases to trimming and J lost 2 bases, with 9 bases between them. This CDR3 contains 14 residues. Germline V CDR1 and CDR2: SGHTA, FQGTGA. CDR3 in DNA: TGTGCCAGCAGCTTAGTCGGGGGGAACTATGGCTACACCTTC. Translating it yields CASSLVGGNYGYTF.

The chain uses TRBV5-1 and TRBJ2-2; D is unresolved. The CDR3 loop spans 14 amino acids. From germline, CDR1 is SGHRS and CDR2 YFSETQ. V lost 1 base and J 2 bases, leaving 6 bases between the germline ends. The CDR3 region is CASSLLGNTGELFF. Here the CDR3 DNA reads TGCGCCAGCAGCTTGCTGGGCAACACCGGGGAGCTGTTTTTT.

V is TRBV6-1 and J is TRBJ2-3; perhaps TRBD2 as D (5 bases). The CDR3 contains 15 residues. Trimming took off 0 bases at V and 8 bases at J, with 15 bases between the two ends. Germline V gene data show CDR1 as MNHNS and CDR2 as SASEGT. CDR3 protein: CASSEARHPRGTQYF. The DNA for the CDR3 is TGTGCCAGCAGTGAAGCAAGGCACCCACGGGGTACGCAGTATTTT.

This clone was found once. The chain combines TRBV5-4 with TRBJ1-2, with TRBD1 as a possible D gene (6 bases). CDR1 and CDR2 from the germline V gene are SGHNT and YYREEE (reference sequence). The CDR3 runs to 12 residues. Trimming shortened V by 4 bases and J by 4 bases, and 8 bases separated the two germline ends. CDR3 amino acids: CASSIGGYGYTF. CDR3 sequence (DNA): TGTGCCAGCAGCATAGGGGGCTATGGCTACACCTTC.

The CDR3: CASRMGGGGRETQYF. In DNA, the CDR3 is TGTGCCAGCAGGATGGGCGGGGGGGGCAGAGAGACCCAGTACTTC. This chain connects TRBV6-1 to TRBJ2-5; 9 bases are shared with TRBD2. CDR3 length: 15 amino acids. V shed 6 bases and J 4 bases; nucleotides not matched to a gene: 9. Germline V gene lookup returns CDR1 MNHNS and CDR2 SASEGT.

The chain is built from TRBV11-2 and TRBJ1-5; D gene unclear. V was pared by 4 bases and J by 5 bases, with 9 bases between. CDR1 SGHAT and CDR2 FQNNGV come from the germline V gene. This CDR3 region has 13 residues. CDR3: CASSWERDQPQHF. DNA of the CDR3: TGTGCCAGCAGCTGGGAGAGGGATCAGCCCCAGCATTTT.